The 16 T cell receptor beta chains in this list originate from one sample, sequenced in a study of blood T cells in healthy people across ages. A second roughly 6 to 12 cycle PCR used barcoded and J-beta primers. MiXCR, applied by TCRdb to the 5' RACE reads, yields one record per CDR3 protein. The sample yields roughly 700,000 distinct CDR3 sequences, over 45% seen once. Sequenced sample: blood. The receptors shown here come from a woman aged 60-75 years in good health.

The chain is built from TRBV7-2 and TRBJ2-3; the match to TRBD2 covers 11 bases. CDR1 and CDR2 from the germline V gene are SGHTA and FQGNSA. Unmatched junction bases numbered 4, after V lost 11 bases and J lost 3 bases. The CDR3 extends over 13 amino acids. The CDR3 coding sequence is TGTGCCTCCAGGACTAGCGGGACAGATACGCAGTATTTT. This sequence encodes CASRTSGTDTQYF. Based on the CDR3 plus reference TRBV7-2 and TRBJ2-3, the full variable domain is GAGVSQSPSNKVTEKGKDVELRCDPISGHTALYWYRQSLGQGLEFLIYFQGNSAPDKSGLPSDRFSAERTGGSVSTLTIQRTQQEDSAVYLCASRTSGTDTQYFGPGTRLTVL.

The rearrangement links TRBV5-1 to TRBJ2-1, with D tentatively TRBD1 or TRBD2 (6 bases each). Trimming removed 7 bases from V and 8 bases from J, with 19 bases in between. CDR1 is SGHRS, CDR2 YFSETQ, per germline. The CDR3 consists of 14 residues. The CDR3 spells CASFSSAQGHEQFF. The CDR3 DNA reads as TGCGCCAGCTTTTCTAGCGCCCAGGGGCATGAGCAGTTCTTC.

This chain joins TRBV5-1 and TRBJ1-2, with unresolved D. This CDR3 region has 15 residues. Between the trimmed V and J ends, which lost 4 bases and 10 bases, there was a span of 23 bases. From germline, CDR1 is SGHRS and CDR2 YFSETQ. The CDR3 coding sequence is TGCGCCAGCAGCGCCGGTGGATGGTCCCCGAGGGACTACACCTTC. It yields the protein CASSAGGWSPRDYTF.

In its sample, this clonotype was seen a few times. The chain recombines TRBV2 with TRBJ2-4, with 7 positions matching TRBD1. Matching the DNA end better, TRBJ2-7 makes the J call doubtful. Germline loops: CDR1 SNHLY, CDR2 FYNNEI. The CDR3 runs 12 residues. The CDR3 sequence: CASNLQGNEQYF. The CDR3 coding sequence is TGTGCCAGCAACCTACAGGGGAACGAGCAGTACTTC.

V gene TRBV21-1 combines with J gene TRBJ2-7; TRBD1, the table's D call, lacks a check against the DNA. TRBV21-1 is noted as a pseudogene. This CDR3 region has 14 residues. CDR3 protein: CASSSDAGPYEQYF. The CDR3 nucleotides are TGTGCCAGCAGTTCCGATGCGGGGCCCTACGAGCAGTACTTC.

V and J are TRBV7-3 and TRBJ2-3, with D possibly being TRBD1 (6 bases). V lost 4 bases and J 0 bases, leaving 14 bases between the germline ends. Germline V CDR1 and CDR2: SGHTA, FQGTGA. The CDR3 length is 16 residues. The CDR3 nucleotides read TGTGCCAGCAGCTCGACGGACAGAACTAGCACAGATACGCAGTATTTT. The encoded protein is CASSSTDRTSTDTQYF.

In nucleotides, the CDR3 is TGTGCCAGTAAGACTACCACAGATACGCAGTATTTT. This encodes CASKTTTDTQYF. The gene calls are TRBV28 and TRBJ2-3; TRBD2 is a possible D gene (5 bases). The CDR3 has 12 amino acids. Germline V lookup: CDR1 MDHEN, CDR2 SYDVKM. Trimming left V 9 bases short and J 2 bases short, with 9 bases between.

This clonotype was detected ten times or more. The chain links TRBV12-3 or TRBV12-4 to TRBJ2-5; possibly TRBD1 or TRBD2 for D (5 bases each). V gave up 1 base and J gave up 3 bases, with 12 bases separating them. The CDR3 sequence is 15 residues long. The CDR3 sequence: CASSLDEGLEETQYF. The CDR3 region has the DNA TGTGCCAGCAGTTTAGACGAGGGGTTGGAAGAGACCCAGTACTTC.

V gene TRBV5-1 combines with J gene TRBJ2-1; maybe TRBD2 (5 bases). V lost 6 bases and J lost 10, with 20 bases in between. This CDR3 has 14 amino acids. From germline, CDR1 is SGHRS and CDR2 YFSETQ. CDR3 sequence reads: CASIQDSASGEQFF. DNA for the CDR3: TGCGCCAGCATCCAGGATAGCGCCTCCGGAGAGCAGTTCTTC.

CDR3 DNA sequence: TGCGCCAGCAGCCCCAGGCTACACACTGAAGCTTTCTTT. This translates into CASSPRLHTEAFF. The rearrangement links TRBV4-3 to TRBJ1-1; D remains unclear. V was clipped by 4 bases and J by 3 bases, with 9 bases between them. The CDR3 loop spans 13 amino acids. From germline, CDR1 is LGHNA and CDR2 YSLEER.

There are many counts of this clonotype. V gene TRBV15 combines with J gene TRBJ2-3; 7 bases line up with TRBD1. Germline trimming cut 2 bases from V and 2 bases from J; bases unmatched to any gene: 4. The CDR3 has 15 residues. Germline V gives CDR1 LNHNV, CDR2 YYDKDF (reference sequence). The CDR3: CATSRSGQYTDTQYF. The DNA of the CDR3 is TGTGCCACCAGCAGATCGGGACAGTACACAGATACGCAGTATTTT.

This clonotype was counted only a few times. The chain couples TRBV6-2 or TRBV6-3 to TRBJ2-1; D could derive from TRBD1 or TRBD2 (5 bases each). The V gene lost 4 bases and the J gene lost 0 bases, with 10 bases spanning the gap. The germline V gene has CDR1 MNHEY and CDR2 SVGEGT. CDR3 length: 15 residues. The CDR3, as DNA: TGTGCCAGCAGTTTACGGGACGGCTCCTACAATGAGCAGTTCTTC. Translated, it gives CASSLRDGSYNEQFF.

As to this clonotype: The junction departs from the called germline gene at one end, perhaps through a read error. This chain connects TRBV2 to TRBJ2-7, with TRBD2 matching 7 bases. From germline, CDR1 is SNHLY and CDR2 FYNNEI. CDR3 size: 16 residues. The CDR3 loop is CASGEFVLASSYEQYF. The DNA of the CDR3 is TGTGCCAGCGGTGAATTTGTACTAGCGAGCTCCTACGAGCAGTACTTC. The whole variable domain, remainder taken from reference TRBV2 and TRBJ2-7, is EPEVTQTPSHQVTQMGQEVILRCVPISNHLYFYWYRQILGQKVEFLVSFYNNEISEKSEIFDDQFSVERPDGSNFTLKIRSTKLEDSAMYFCASGEFVLASSYEQYFGPGTRLTVT.

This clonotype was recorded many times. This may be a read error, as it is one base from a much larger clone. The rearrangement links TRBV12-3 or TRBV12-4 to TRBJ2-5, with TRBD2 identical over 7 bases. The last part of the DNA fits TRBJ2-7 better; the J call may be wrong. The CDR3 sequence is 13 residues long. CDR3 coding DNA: TGTGCCAGCAGTCGCGGACTAGCCTACGAGCAGTACTTC. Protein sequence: CASSRGLAYEQYF.

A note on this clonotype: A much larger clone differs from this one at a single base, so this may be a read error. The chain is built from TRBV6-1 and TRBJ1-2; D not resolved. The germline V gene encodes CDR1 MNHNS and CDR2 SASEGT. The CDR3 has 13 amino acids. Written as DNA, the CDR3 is TGTGCCAGCAGTAGGGCAGCTAACTATAGCTACACCTTC. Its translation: CASSRAANYSYTF.

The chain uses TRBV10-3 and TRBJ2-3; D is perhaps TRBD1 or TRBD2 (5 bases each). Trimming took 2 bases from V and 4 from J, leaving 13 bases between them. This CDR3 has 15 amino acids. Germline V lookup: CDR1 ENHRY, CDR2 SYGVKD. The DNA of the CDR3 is TGTGCCATCAGTGAGGGGGCGCTCGGGGCAGATACGCAGTATTTT. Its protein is CAISEGALGADTQYF.